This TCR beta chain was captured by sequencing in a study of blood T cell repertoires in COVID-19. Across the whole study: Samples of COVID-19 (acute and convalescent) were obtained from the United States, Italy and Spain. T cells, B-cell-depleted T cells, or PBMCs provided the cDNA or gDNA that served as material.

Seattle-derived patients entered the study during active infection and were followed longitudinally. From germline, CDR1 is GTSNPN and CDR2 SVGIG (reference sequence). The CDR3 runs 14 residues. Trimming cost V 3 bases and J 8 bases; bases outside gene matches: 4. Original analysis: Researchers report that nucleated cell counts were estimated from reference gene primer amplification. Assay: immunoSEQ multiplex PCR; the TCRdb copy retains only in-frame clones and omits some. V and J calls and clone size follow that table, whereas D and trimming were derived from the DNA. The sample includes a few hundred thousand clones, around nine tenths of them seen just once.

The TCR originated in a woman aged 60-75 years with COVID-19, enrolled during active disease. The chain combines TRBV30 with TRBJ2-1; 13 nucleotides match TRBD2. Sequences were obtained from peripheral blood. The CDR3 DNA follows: TGTGCCTGGAGACTAGCGGGAGGGCTGTATGAGCAGTTCTTC. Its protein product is CAWRLAGGLYEQFF.